The entry that follows covers one TCR beta chain sequence. The entry originates in a study of CD8 T cells in Susac syndrome. An amount of RNA that ranged from roughly 0.45 to 1 ug was reverse transcribed with random hexamers. TCRdb redid the calling of the immunoSEQ multiplex PCR reads with MiXCR, one entry per CDR3 protein. The sample has fewer than 150,000 distinct CDR3 sequences; 95% are singletons. Germline V gives CDR1 LGHDT, CDR2 YNNKEL (reference sequence). The CDR3 is 14 amino acids. V lost 9 bases and J 0 bases, leaving 14 bases between the germline ends. The sequencing sample was made of CD8+ T cells from PBMCs. The gene calls are TRBV3-1 and TRBJ1-2; D might be TRBD1 (6 bases). The sequence was obtained from a human donor with Susac syndrome. The CDR3 is CASKDSLANYGYTF. The CDR3 nucleotides read TGTGCCAGTAAGGACAGCCTAGCTAACTATGGCTACACCTTC.